A single sample gave rise to the 28 T cell receptor beta chains below, sequenced in a study of TIL therapy for anti-PD-1-resistant metastatic lung cancer. This was the immunoSEQ v3 assay. Profiling relied on immunoSEQ multiplex PCR, and the TCRdb table lists in-frame clones only, not all of them. The table records 95,000 or so clones, around 71% of them present only once. Time point given: pre-treatment sample, taken before nivolumab and TIL therapy. Most excised metastases sampled were pleural nodules or supraclavicular lymph nodes. Sequencing used tumor tissue, obtained at baseline. The source is a person between 25 and 80 years old with non-small cell lung cancer.

The chain recombines TRBV5-4 with TRBJ1-2; 7 bases fit TRBD1. Trimming cost V 0 bases and J 6 bases; bases outside gene matches: 5. Germline CDR1 and CDR2: SGHNT and YYREEE (reference sequence). This CDR3 region has 14 residues. Here the CDR3 DNA reads TGTGCCAGCAGCTTGGCTGACAGGGCGCATGGCTACACCTTC. It codes for CASSLADRAHGYTF.

The chain couples TRBV9 to TRBJ2-5; either TRBD1 or TRBD2 may supply D (5 bases each). CDR1 is SGDLS, CDR2 YYNGEE, per germline. V gave up 0 bases and J gave up 1 base, with 10 bases separating them. The CDR3 is 15 amino acids. The CDR3 loop reads CASSVAPGAQETQYF. CDR3 in DNA: TGTGCCAGCAGCGTAGCTCCCGGGGCCCAAGAGACCCAGTACTTC.

The genes are TRBV12-3 or TRBV12-4 and TRBJ1-4, with 7 bases aligning to TRBD1. The V segment lost 9 bases and the J segment 7 bases; nucleotides outside the gene matches: 8. The CDR3 is 13 residues long. Written as DNA, the CDR3 is TGTGCCAGTTTCCTACAGGGGTCTGAAAAACTGTTTTTT. It is translated as CASFLQGSEKLFF.

The chain recombines TRBV5-1 with TRBJ1-6; possibly TRBD1 for D (6 bases). From germline, CDR1 is SGHRS and CDR2 YFSETQ. V was cut by 6 bases and J by 8 bases, with 15 bases left in between. The length of the CDR3 is 14 residues. Here the CDR3 reads CASTLGGWDSPLHF. CDR3 DNA: TGCGCCAGCACCCTCGGGGGCTGGGATTCACCCCTCCACTTT.

As to this clone: It may be a read error: a sequence one base away is much more abundant. The V call is TRBV7-2, the J call TRBJ2-3; D unclear. CDR3 length equals 11 residues. Germline V gene data show CDR1 as SGHTA and CDR2 as FQGNSA. V lost 4 bases to trimming and J lost 2 bases, with 1 base between them. CDR3 sequence reads: CASSYTDTQYF. The DNA of the CDR3 is TGTGCCAGCAGCTACACAGATACGCAGTATTTT.

This clone has more than one count but fewer than ten. The V call is TRBV11-2, the J call TRBJ2-1; D remains unclear. This CDR3 spans 13 amino acids. Trimming pared 1 base from V and 13 bases from J, leaving 14 bases between. Germline CDR1 and CDR2: SGHAT and FQNNGV. In nucleotides, the CDR3 is TGTGCCAGCAGCTTAGCGCTCGACCACCCCCAGTTCTTC. The encoded protein is CASSLALDHPQFF.

The V and J genes are TRBV6-2 or TRBV6-3 and TRBJ2-5; the match to TRBD2 covers 13 bases. Germline V lookup: CDR1 MNHEY, CDR2 SVGEGT. After removal of 4 bases from V and 2 bases from J, the junction contained 16 bases not matched to a gene. This CDR3 has 20 residues. The CDR3 coding sequence is TGTGCCAGCAGTTTCCCCATTTTTACCAGACTAGCGGGGGGTCAAGAGACCCAGTACTTC. Residues: CASSFPIFTRLAGGQETQYF.

The chain recombines TRBV4-3 with TRBJ1-5; D may be TRBD1 (6 bases). Germline CDR1 is LGHNA and CDR2 is YSLEER. Trimming left V 0 bases short and J 5 bases short, with 11 bases between. This CDR3 has 15 residues. CDR3 in DNA: TGCGCCAGCAGCCAAGAGGGGGGCGATTATCAGCCCCAGCATTTT. This translates into CASSQEGGDYQPQHF.

This clone was observed a handful of times. The chain joins TRBV18 to TRBJ1-6; D unresolved. The V gene lost 3 bases and the J gene lost 5 bases, with 5 bases spanning the gap. The CDR3 contains 13 residues. Germline CDR1 and CDR2: KGHSH and LQKENI. The CDR3 spells CASSPGDNSPLHF. The CDR3 region has the DNA TGTGCCAGCTCACCGGGTGATAATTCACCCCTCCACTTT.

This clone appeared a single time. This chain connects TRBV28 to TRBJ2-7; D is unresolved. This CDR3 has 15 amino acids. Germline CDR1 is MDHEN and CDR2 is SYDVKM. V was trimmed by 1 base and J by 4 bases, leaving 14 bases between them. CDR3 DNA sequence: TGTGCCAGCAGTTTATCTACGTGGGCCCAGTACGAGCAGTACTTC. It is translated as CASSLSTWAQYEQYF.

The rearrangement joins TRBV6-1 to TRBJ1-1; TRBD1 might be the D (5 bases). The CDR3 has 14 amino acids. Between the trimmed V and J ends, which lost 3 bases and 6 bases, there was a span of 14 bases. In germline, CDR1 is MNHNS, CDR2 SASEGT. CDR3 sequence: CASSESSGNAEAFF. The CDR3 DNA reads as TGTGCCAGCAGTGAGTCGTCAGGGAATGCTGAAGCTTTCTTT.

This clone appeared a few times. The chain is built from TRBV30 and TRBJ1-1, with D maybe TRBD1 (5 bases). Trimming removed 0 bases from V and 1 base from J, with 9 bases in between. The CDR3 spans 14 residues. The V gene's germline CDR1 is GTSNPN and CDR2 SVGIG (reference sequence). The CDR3 is CAWSVQATNTEAFF. DNA for the CDR3: TGTGCCTGGAGTGTACAGGCTACGAACACTGAAGCTTTCTTT. The entire variable domain, with the rest obtained from reference TRBV30 and TRBJ1-1, is as follows: SQTIHQWPATLVQPVGSPLSLECTVEGTSNPNLYWYRQAAGRGLQLLFYSVGIGQISSEVPQNLSASRPQDRQFILSSKKLLLSDSGFYLCAWSVQATNTEAFFGQGTRLTVV.

This clone appeared once. The chain uses TRBV6-4 and TRBJ1-6; the match to TRBD1 covers 8 bases. This CDR3 is 13 amino acids long. J lost 8 bases, V lost 9 bases, and 6 bases had no gene match. Looked up from germline, CDR1 is MRHNA and CDR2 is SNTAGT. The CDR3 coding sequence is TGTGCCAGACCTACAGGGGGAGATTCACCCCTCCACTTT. Amino acids: CARPTGGDSPLHF.

In its sample, this clone was seen many times. The sample has other DNA sequences that encode this CDR3 too. The CDR3 DNA is TGTGCCAGCAGCTTGGGACTGAACAATCAGCCCCAGCATTTT. Amino acids: CASSLGLNNQPQHF. The gene calls are TRBV7-2 and TRBJ1-5, with D possibly matching TRBD1 (5 bases). Trimming stripped 3 bases from V and 3 bases from J, with 9 bases between. Germline CDR1 reads SGHTA; CDR2 reads FQGNSA. The CDR3 contains 14 residues.

This clone has just one count. V is TRBV6-1 and J is TRBJ1-1; D might be TRBD1 (5 bases). The germline gives CDR1 MNHNS, CDR2 SASEGT. The CDR3 consists of 16 residues. Deletions cut 2 bases from V and 0 bases from J, with 13 bases between. The CDR3 bases are TGTGCCAGCAGTGAAAATTGGAGGACACTGAACACTGAAGCTTTCTTT. Amino acid sequence: CASSENWRTLNTEAFF.

The V call is TRBV7-2, the J call TRBJ2-7, with D hard to call. The CDR3 loop spans 12 amino acids. V gave up 5 bases and J gave up 0 bases, with 5 bases separating them. Germline CDR1 SGHTA, CDR2 FQGNSA. The CDR3 DNA reads TGTGCCAGCAGCATGAGCTCCTACGAGCAGTACTTC. It translates to CASSMSSYEQYF. The complete variable domain, with remaining parts taken from reference TRBV7-2 and TRBJ2-7, reads GAGVSQSPSNKVTEKGKDVELRCDPISGHTALYWYRQSLGQGLEFLIYFQGNSAPDKSGLPSDRFSAERTGGSVSTLTIQRTQQEDSAVYLCASSMSSYEQYFGPGTRLTVT.

The V gene is TRBV5-1, the J gene TRBJ1-1, with D tentatively TRBD1 (5 bases). The germline CDR1 and CDR2 sequences are SGHRS and YFSETQ. CDR3 length equals 14 residues. V shed 2 bases and J shed 4 bases, with 12 bases lying between them. The chain's CDR3 is CASSLDLGGTEAFF. In nucleotides, the CDR3 is TGCGCCAGCAGCTTAGATTTGGGGGGCACTGAAGCTTTCTTT.

The rearrangement joins TRBV24-1 to TRBJ2-1; D may be TRBD1 or TRBD2 (7 bases each). CDR1 is KGHDR, CDR2 SFDVKD, per germline. V shed 8 bases and J shed 5 bases, with 15 bases lying between them. CDR3 length equals 14 residues. CDR3 region: CATKGGTANNEQFF. As DNA, the CDR3 is TGTGCCACCAAGGGGGGGACAGCCAACAATGAGCAGTTCTTC.

This rearrangement joins TRBV12-2 to TRBJ1-1; the D call in the table, TRBD1, was not verified against the DNA. TRBV12-2 constitutes a pseudogene. This CDR3 is built from 15 residues. CDR3 coding DNA: TGTGCAAGTCTCCTCCCCTGGCAGGTGAACACTGAAGCTTTCTTT. Translating gives CASLLPWQVNTEAFF.

The rearrangement uses TRBV11-2 and TRBJ1-1, with a possible D match to TRBD1 (5 bases). From germline, CDR1 is SGHAT and CDR2 FQNNGV. Between the trimmed V and J ends, which lost 10 bases and 1 base, there was a span of 22 bases. The CDR3 has 16 amino acids. The CDR3 sequence: CATSGTDWLRNTEAFF. In DNA, the CDR3 is TGTGCCACCTCAGGGACGGATTGGCTCCGGAACACTGAAGCTTTCTTT. Full variable domain (rest looked up from reference TRBV11-2 and TRBJ1-1): EAGVAQSPRYKIIEKRQSVAFWCNPISGHATLYWYQQILGQGPKLLIQFQNNGVVDDSQLPKDRFSAERLKGVDSTLKIQPAKLEDSAVYLCATSGTDWLRNTEAFFGQGTRLTVV.

The V gene is TRBV5-1, the J gene TRBJ2-7, with 9 bases fitting TRBD1. Germline CDR1 is SGHRS and CDR2 is YFSETQ. V was clipped by 1 base and J by 0 bases; unmatched bases: 20. The CDR3 runs 21 residues. CDR3: CASSLPQSQGADNYSSYEQYF. CDR3 bases: TGCGCCAGCAGCTTGCCACAATCACAGGGGGCGGACAATTACAGCTCCTACGAGCAGTACTTC.

CDR3 protein: CATSESMGEQYF. The CDR3 nucleotides are TGTGCCACCAGTGAGTCCATGGGGGAGCAGTACTTC. The chain uses TRBV24-1 and TRBJ2-7; D is undetermined. CDR1 is KGHDR and CDR2 is SFDVKD in the germline V gene. This CDR3 has 12 residues. Trimming left V 4 bases short and J 7 bases short, with 10 bases between.

By proportion, this clone is medium-sized. The chain joins TRBV7-2 to TRBJ1-2; D gene unclear. Trimming left V 8 bases short and J 0 bases short, with 10 bases between. Germline values: CDR1 SGHTA, CDR2 FQGNSA. The CDR3 spans 13 residues. The CDR3 reads CASSDGANYGYTF. The CDR3 DNA reads as TGTGCCAGCTCGGACGGAGCTAACTATGGCTACACCTTC.

The chain recombines TRBV9 with TRBJ2-7; D unclear. The V gene lost 0 bases and the J gene lost 5 bases, with 6 bases spanning the gap. This CDR3 region has 12 residues. CDR1 is SGDLS, CDR2 YYNGEE, per germline. This CDR3 is CASSVDGNEQYF. The CDR3 coding sequence is TGTGCCAGCAGCGTAGACGGAAACGAGCAGTACTTC.

The V call is TRBV4-1, the J call TRBJ2-3; D perhaps matches TRBD1 (6 bases). The CDR3 loop spans 15 amino acids. CDR1 is MGHRA and CDR2 is YSYEKL in the germline V gene. V was trimmed by 7 bases and J by 2 bases, leaving 16 bases between them. The CDR3: CASTQNVGATDTQYF. The CDR3 DNA reads as TGCGCCAGCACACAGAATGTGGGGGCCACAGATACGCAGTATTTT.

V and J are TRBV5-1 and TRBJ2-1; the match to TRBD2 covers 16 bases. With V trimmed by 3 bases and J by 7 bases, 1 base remained unmatched. In germline, CDR1 is SGHRS, CDR2 YFSETQ. The CDR3 extends over 15 amino acids. In nucleotides, the CDR3 is TGCGCCAGCAGCTCGGGACTAGCGGGAGGGAATGAGCAGTTCTTC. Translation: CASSSGLAGGNEQFF.

This clone was picked up many times. V usage is TRBV30 and J usage is TRBJ2-7, with TRBD2 matching 8 bases. The germline CDR1 and CDR2 sequences are GTSNPN and SVGIG (reference sequence). V lost 0 bases, J lost 5 bases, and 9 bases stayed unmatched. This CDR3 comprises 15 residues. CDR3 DNA sequence: TGTGCCTGGAGTGTACCCCCGGGGGGGGCGAACGAGCAGTACTTC. Residues: CAWSVPPGGANEQYF.

The chain carries TRBV7-2 and TRBJ2-1; D is ambiguous. The germline V and J ends were trimmed by 4 bases and 4 bases, with 17 bases remaining between them. The CDR3 loop spans 16 amino acids. Germline V gene lookup returns CDR1 SGHTA and CDR2 FQGNSA. CDR3: CASSSSGGTRYNEQFF. In DNA form, the CDR3 reads TGTGCCAGCAGCTCTTCGGGCGGAACACGATACAATGAGCAGTTCTTC.